These 21 T cell receptor beta chains originate from one sample sequenced in a study of blood T cell repertoires in COVID-19. Using immunoSEQ multiplex PCR, the repertoire was profiled, and TCRdb retains in-frame clones only, with some absent. The sample comprises 40,000 to 55,000 clones, approximately 84% of which are singletons, and around 4.5% rests with the top ten. Sequencing used peripheral blood. These receptors came from a middle-aged man with active COVID-19.

The chain couples TRBV6-5 to TRBJ2-2, with 11 bases that match TRBD1. Germline V gene data show CDR1 as MNHEY and CDR2 as SVGAGI. There are 16 residues in the CDR3. V trimming: 3 bases; J trimming: 5 bases; junction bases outside the gene matches: 5. The DNA of the CDR3 is TGTGCCAGCAGTTATTGGGGACAGGGGGGGACCGGGGAGCTGTTTTTT. This translates into CASSYWGQGGTGELFF.

The rearrangement joins TRBV27 to TRBJ2-1; 8 bases line up with TRBD2. Germline lookup yields CDR1 MNHEY and CDR2 SMNVEV (reference sequence). The CDR3 contains 15 residues. Losses at the gene ends were 5 bases for V and 6 bases for J; bases not matched to a gene: 9. The CDR3 region is CASSPVGGARNEQFF. In DNA form, the CDR3 reads TGTGCCAGCAGTCCAGTCGGGGGGGCTCGCAATGAGCAGTTCTTC.

The V and J genes are TRBV7-9 and TRBJ1-2; D is unresolved. CDR1 and CDR2 from the germline V gene are SEHNR and FQNEAQ (reference sequence). The CDR3 runs to 15 residues. Trimming pared 3 bases from V and 0 bases from J, leaving 11 bases between. Here the CDR3 reads CASSFPQTTNYGYTF. Written as DNA, the CDR3 is TGTGCCAGCAGCTTCCCCCAGACTACTAACTATGGCTACACCTTC.

The chain employs TRBV12-3 or TRBV12-4 and TRBJ1-1; D remains ambiguous. The CDR3 has 13 residues. V gave up 5 bases and J gave up 1 base, with 8 bases separating them. The CDR3 coding sequence is TGTGCCAGCAGTCTTAAGAGGAACACTGAAGCTTTCTTT. Encoded protein: CASSLKRNTEAFF.

The chain employs TRBV7-9 and TRBJ1-6, with a tentative D call TRBD1 (6 bases). This CDR3 is built from 13 residues. Germline CDR1 reads SEHNR; CDR2 reads FQNEAQ (reference sequence). The V gene lost 5 bases and the J gene lost 13 bases, with 15 bases spanning the gap. This CDR3 reads CASSPGEGGPLHF. The CDR3 DNA sequence: TGTGCCAGCAGCCCAGGGGAGGGAGGCCCCCTCCACTTT.

The rearrangement joins TRBV11-2 to TRBJ1-1, with TRBD1 identical over 10 bases. CDR1 is SGHAT, CDR2 FQNNGV, per germline. V was pared by 4 bases and J by 7 bases, with 6 bases of the junction left unmatched. The CDR3 contains 14 residues. In DNA, the CDR3 is TGTGCCAGCAGCTACGGGACAGGGGCTGATGAAGCTTTCTTT. Residues: CASSYGTGADEAFF. The full variable domain, in which reference TRBV11-2 and TRBJ1-1 provide the parts outside the CDR3, is EAGVAQSPRYKIIEKRQSVAFWCNPISGHATLYWYQQILGQGPKLLIQFQNNGVVDDSQLPKDRFSAERLKGVDSTLKIQPAKLEDSAVYLCASSYGTGADEAFFGQGTRLTVV.

J is TRBJ2-4 and V is TRBV5-1; weak D call: TRBD1 (6 bases). Looked up from germline, CDR1 is SGHRS and CDR2 is YFSETQ. Trimming left V 2 bases short and J 5 bases short, with 17 bases between. The CDR3 runs to 16 residues. CDR3 nucleotides: TGCGCCAGCAGCTTAGGGGGAAATCGGTGGGAAAACATTCAGTACTTC. The encoded protein is CASSLGGNRWENIQYF. The whole variable domain, remainder taken from reference TRBV5-1 and TRBJ2-4, is KAGVTQTPRYLIKTRGQQVTLSCSPISGHRSVSWYQQTPGQGLQFLFEYFSETQRNKGNFPGRFSGRQFSNSRSEMNVSTLELGDSALYLCASSLGGNRWENIQYFGAGTRLSVL.

In this sample, this clone turned up once. V gene TRBV20-1 combines with J gene TRBJ2-5; D not resolved. V lost 5 bases to trimming and J lost 5 bases, with 9 bases between them. The germline CDR1 and CDR2 sequences are DFQATT and SNEGSKA (reference sequence). The CDR3 spans 11 residues. The CDR3 bases are TGCAGTGCTGCGTCACAGGAGACCCAGTACTTC. This encodes CSAASQETQYF.

The chain carries TRBV15 and TRBJ1-1; D gene ambiguous. Germline values: CDR1 LNHNV, CDR2 YYDKDF (reference sequence). The CDR3 is 13 amino acids. Deletions cut 0 bases from V and 7 bases from J, with 9 bases between. CDR3 nucleotide sequence: TGTGCCACCAGCAGAGATGGAGCCGGTGAAGCTTTCTTT. Translation gives CATSRDGAGEAFF.

This clone was recorded once. This chain links TRBV21-1 with TRBJ1-5; TRBD1, the table's D call, lacks a check against the DNA. TRBV21-1 is described as a pseudogene. The CDR3 is 14 residues long. This chain's CDR3 is CASSMAQVPQPQHF. CDR3 sequence (DNA): TGTGCCAGCAGCATGGCACAGGTTCCTCAGCCCCAGCATTTT.

The chain is built from TRBV9 and TRBJ2-7; 8 bases align to TRBD1. CDR3 length: 16 residues. The germline gives CDR1 SGDLS, CDR2 YYNGEE. With 0 bases clipped from V and 5 bases from J, the junction kept 10 bases outside the gene matches. Here the CDR3 reads CASSVGGRGRSDEQYF. In DNA, the CDR3 is TGTGCCAGCAGCGTAGGAGGCAGGGGGCGAAGCGACGAGCAGTACTTC.

The gene calls are TRBV5-6 and TRBJ2-5; 9 bases are shared with TRBD2. The germline gives CDR1 SGHDT, CDR2 YYEEEE. The CDR3 length is 15 residues. The V gene end was trimmed by 3 bases and the J gene end by 4 bases; junction bases not matched to a gene: 7. CDR3 bases: TGTGCCAGCAGCTCCTTAGCGGGGGCGGGAGAGACCCAGTACTTC. It codes for CASSSLAGAGETQYF.

The chain has TRBV10-3 and TRBJ2-7, with 8 positions matching TRBD2. Germline lookup yields CDR1 ENHRY and CDR2 SYGVKD. This CDR3 spans 16 amino acids. J lost 3 bases, V lost 5 bases, and 12 bases had no gene match. This CDR3 reads CAISRGGLETYYEQYF. In DNA, the CDR3 is TGTGCCATCAGTCGAGGGGGACTAGAAACCTACTACGAGCAGTACTTC.

The rearrangement uses TRBV3-1 (or the pseudogene TRBV3-2) and TRBJ2-7; 11 positions agree with TRBD2. V trimming: 5 bases; J trimming: 0 bases; junction bases outside the gene matches: 6. The CDR3 covers 16 residues. The germline gives CDR1 LGHDT, CDR2 YNNKEL (reference sequence). The CDR3 sequence: CASSELSGGVSYEQYF. The CDR3 DNA reads TGTGCCAGCAGCGAGCTTAGCGGGGGGGTCTCCTACGAGCAGTACTTC.

V usage is TRBV5-4 and J usage is TRBJ2-3, with TRBD2 as a possible D gene (7 bases). Trimming took off 1 base at V and 5 bases at J, with 14 bases between the two ends. CDR3 length: 15 amino acids. Germline loops: CDR1 SGHNT, CDR2 YYREEE (reference sequence). The DNA for the CDR3 is TGTGCCAGCAGCTTGTTGGGGGGGGCTAAAGATACGCAGTATTTT. Translated: CASSLLGGAKDTQYF.

The chain uses TRBV12-5 and TRBJ2-4, with D uncertain. The CDR3 runs 17 residues. Between the trimmed V and J ends, which lost 2 bases and 0 bases, there was a span of 14 bases. In germline, CDR1 is LGHNT, CDR2 FRNRAP. The CDR3 DNA reads TGTGCTAGTGGTTTGCCAATTGCACAGCTAGCCAAAAACATTCAGTACTTC. As protein: CASGLPIAQLAKNIQYF.

This chain joins TRBV5-4 and TRBJ1-4, with 8 bases identical to TRBD1. The CDR3 contains 18 residues. V shed 4 bases, J shed 4 bases, and the junction held 15 bases outside the gene matches. CDR1 SGHNT and CDR2 YYREEE come from the germline V gene (reference sequence). In DNA form, the CDR3 reads TGTGCCAGCAGCCCAAATTCGGGGGCTGGGACAGGTAATGAAAAACTGTTTTTT. This gives the protein CASSPNSGAGTGNEKLFF.

The gene calls are TRBV2 and TRBJ2-1, with 10 bases that match TRBD2. J was trimmed by 3 bases and V by 4 bases; bases with no gene match: 6. Germline values: CDR1 SNHLY, CDR2 FYNNEI. The CDR3 is 16 amino acids. CDR3 loop: CASSGLAGALYNEQFF. The CDR3 nucleotides are TGTGCCAGCAGTGGCCTAGCGGGGGCCCTCTACAATGAGCAGTTCTTC. The full variable domain, its missing parts supplied by reference TRBV2 and TRBJ2-1, is EPEVTQTPSHQVTQMGQEVILRCVPISNHLYFYWYRQILGQKVEFLVSFYNNEISEKSEIFDDQFSVERPDGSNFTLKIRSTKLEDSAMYFCASSGLAGALYNEQFFGPGTRLTVL.

This clone was seen a few times. V gene TRBV24-1 combines with J gene TRBJ2-7; 7 bases line up with TRBD1. Per germline, CDR1 KGHDR and CDR2 SFDVKD. Losses at the gene ends were 5 bases for V and 2 bases for J; bases not matched to a gene: 8. This CDR3 has 15 residues. CDR3 in amino acids: CATSGGTAFTYEQYF. DNA for the CDR3: TGTGCCACCAGTGGTGGGACAGCGTTTACCTACGAGCAGTACTTC.

This clone was counted a single time. This chain connects TRBV4-1 to TRBJ1-3; D uncertain. The CDR3 sequence is 18 residues long. Trimming shortened V by 0 bases and J by 0 bases, and 15 bases separated the two germline ends. CDR1 and CDR2 (germline): MGHRA, YSYEKL. CDR3 region: CASSQEPGRLHSGNTIYF. In nucleotides, the CDR3 is TGCGCCAGCAGCCAAGAGCCCGGCAGGTTACACTCTGGAAACACCATATATTTT.

This chain uses TRBV11-3 with TRBJ2-1; D is unclear. Trimming pared 1 base from V and 4 bases from J, leaving 14 bases between. The CDR3 spans 16 residues. From germline, CDR1 is SGHNT and CDR2 YENEEA. The CDR3 protein is CASSLVYTQPYNEQFF. The CDR3 nucleotides are TGTGCCAGCAGCTTAGTTTACACCCAACCTTACAATGAGCAGTTCTTC.